The present TCR beta chain was sequenced within a study of blood T cells in healthy people across ages. Study-level findings and limits: Roughly linear age-related decline in beta diversity appeared, significant by age around 36.

Sample-barcoded 5' priming and a J-beta primer mix drove a second PCR of roughly 7 to 11 cycles. Every single cDNA molecule received a tag from a template-switch adaptor with 12 random nucleotides. Via MiXCR, TCRdb re-called the 5' RACE reads, giving one row per CDR3 protein. Of 540,000 or so distinct CDR3 sequences listed, 40% to 50% are singletons. In this sample, this clonotype turned up a few times. Antigen unknown. Isolated per sample were at least 6 million PBMCs. Per sample, at least 5 micrograms of total RNA were extracted. Trimming at V came to 4 bases and at J to 3 bases, leaving 7 bases not matched to a gene. The germline CDR1 and CDR2 sequences are DFQATT and SNEGSKA (reference sequence). The CDR3 is 14 amino acids.

Sequenced: blood. The chain recombines TRBV20-1 with TRBJ2-7, with 9 bases that match TRBD2. This TCR derives from a man of 80 years or more in good health. CDR3 nucleotide sequence: TGCAGTGCTAAAGGGCTAGCGGGACGCTACGAGCAGTACTTC. Residues: CSAKGLAGRYEQYF.